The next 27 T cell receptor beta chains were all read from a single sample in a study of vaccination effects on CD4 cells after COVID-19. Following a roughly 10-day culture, CD4+ T cells were purified. Produced via immunoSEQ multiplex PCR; TCRdb's table is partial and in-frame only. This sample has tens of thousands of clones, with 68% found just once. These TCRs are of unknown antigen specificity. The sequences come from CD4+ T cells from PBMCs cultured without peptide, collected before COVID-19 vaccination. These TCRs come from a human donor who received a COVID-19 vaccine.

This clone was found a few times. The chain joins TRBV27 to TRBJ1-6, with 9 bases lining up with TRBD1. The CDR3 consists of 16 residues. The germline CDR1 and CDR2 sequences are MNHEY and SMNVEV (reference sequence). Losses at the gene ends were 2 bases for V and 11 bases for J; bases not matched to a gene: 10. Here the CDR3 reads CASSLTGQGLSTPLHF. CDR3 bases: TGTGCCAGCAGTTTAACGGGACAGGGACTAAGTACACCCCTCCACTTT.

The chain carries TRBV9 and TRBJ2-1; 13 nucleotides line up with TRBD2. Germline CDR1 and CDR2: SGDLS and YYNGEE. This CDR3 has 16 amino acids. The J segment lost 9 bases and the V segment lost 4 bases, leaving 10 bases of the junction unmatched. The CDR3 sequence is CASSPPGLAGPSEQFF. The CDR3 nucleotides read TGTGCCAGCAGCCCGCCGGGACTAGCGGGACCAAGTGAGCAGTTCTTC.

The rearrangement joins TRBV20-1 to TRBJ1-2; D is unresolved. Germline V gene sequence: CDR1 DFQATT, CDR2 SNEGSKA (reference sequence). The length of the CDR3 is 11 residues. V lost 5 bases, J lost 3 bases, and 7 bases lay in between. CDR3 nucleotides: TGCAGTGCTTCCAATGACTATGGCTACACCTTC. Translating it yields CSASNDYGYTF.

The chain joins TRBV6-1 to TRBJ1-2, with TRBD1 matching over 9 bases. Unmatched junction bases numbered 8, after V lost 2 bases and J lost 7 bases. CDR3 length: 15 residues. Germline CDR1 is MNHNS and CDR2 is SASEGT. The CDR3, as DNA: TGTGCCAGCAGTGAAAACTTTTGGACAGGGGCTGGCTACACCTTC. This gives the protein CASSENFWTGAGYTF.

J is TRBJ2-2 and V is TRBV2, with D maybe TRBD2 (5 bases). The germline CDR1 and CDR2 sequences are SNHLY and FYNNEI. V was clipped by 5 bases and J by 0 bases, with 10 bases between them. The length of the CDR3 is 15 residues. CDR3 in amino acids: CASSWRKTNTGELFF. In DNA, the CDR3 is TGTGCCAGCAGTTGGAGGAAAACGAACACCGGGGAGCTGTTTTTT.

The J gene is TRBJ1-4, the V gene TRBV2, with TRBD1 as a possible D gene (6 bases). The V end lost 7 bases, the J end lost 6 bases, and 15 bases lay between the germline ends. This CDR3 is 14 amino acids long. The germline gives CDR1 SNHLY, CDR2 FYNNEI. The CDR3 loop is CASNEGGSYEKLFF. DNA of the CDR3: TGTGCCAGCAACGAGGGGGGGAGCTATGAAAAACTGTTTTTT.

The chain has TRBV20-1 and TRBJ2-1, with TRBD1 matching 9 bases. J was trimmed by 7 bases and V by 8 bases; bases with no gene match: 3. CDR1 is DFQATT, CDR2 SNEGSKA, per germline (reference sequence). CDR3 size: 11 residues. Written as DNA, the CDR3 is TGCAGTCCGGGACAGGGAAATGAGCAGTTCTTC. This translates into CSPGQGNEQFF.

V is TRBV9 and J is TRBJ1-1, with D hard to call. Germline CDR1 SGDLS, CDR2 YYNGEE. V lost 0 bases, J lost 1 base, and 7 bases lay in between. The CDR3 has 14 residues. For the CDR3, the DNA is TGTGCCAGCAGCGTAGGGACCGAGAACACTGAAGCTTTCTTT. Protein sequence: CASSVGTENTEAFF.

This clone was counted once. This chain joins TRBV5-4 and TRBJ2-5, with 7 positions matching TRBD2. In germline, CDR1 is SGHNT, CDR2 YYREEE (reference sequence). This CDR3 region has 13 residues. V lost 5 bases, J lost 5 bases, and 6 bases stayed unmatched. The CDR3 protein is CASRNQGGETQYF. The CDR3 coding sequence is TGTGCCAGCAGAAACCAGGGAGGGGAGACCCAGTACTTC.

The chain uses TRBV7-2 and TRBJ2-3, with TRBD2 matching over 7 bases. Unmatched junction bases numbered 8, after V lost 1 base and J lost 4 bases. The germline V gene encodes CDR1 SGHTA and CDR2 FQGNSA. The CDR3 spans 16 residues. The CDR3 coding sequence is TGTGCCAGCAGCTTAGGGCGGGCGGGAGTCTCAGATACGCAGTATTTT. Translating gives CASSLGRAGVSDTQYF.

CDR3 nucleotides: TGCGCCAGCAGCTTAGGGTTGCGGGACGAAGGCTACACCTTC. It specifies CASSLGLRDEGYTF. This chain links TRBV5-1 with TRBJ1-2, with D perhaps matching TRBD1 (5 bases). Germline lookup yields CDR1 SGHRS and CDR2 YFSETQ. Trimming stripped 2 bases from V and 8 bases from J, with 16 bases between. The CDR3 sequence is 14 residues long.

This CDR3 reads CASSDSGFQETQYF. CDR3 bases: TGTGCCAGCAGTGATAGCGGATTCCAAGAGACCCAGTACTTC. The V call is TRBV6-1, the J call TRBJ2-5, with D tentatively TRBD2 (6 bases). From germline, CDR1 is MNHNS and CDR2 SASEGT. V was shortened by 3 bases and J by 1 base, with 9 bases between the two germline ends. CDR3 length: 14 residues.

This clone has a handful of counts. V gene TRBV18 combines with J gene TRBJ2-7; 11 bases line up with TRBD2. Germline values: CDR1 KGHSH, CDR2 LQKENI. This CDR3 spans 15 amino acids. The J segment lost 7 bases and the V segment lost 3 bases, leaving 8 bases of the junction unmatched. Here the CDR3 DNA reads TGTGCCAGCTCACCTCTACTAGCGGGAGTCGGGGAGCAGTACTTC. Amino acids: CASSPLLAGVGEQYF.

This clone has a handful of counts. The rearrangement uses TRBV7-9 and TRBJ1-4; D is undetermined. The CDR3 runs 16 residues. V shed 3 bases and J shed 2 bases, with 13 bases lying between them. From germline, CDR1 is SEHNR and CDR2 FQNEAQ (reference sequence). CDR3 sequence (DNA): TGTGCCAGCAGCTTTATCGGAGGGAACACTAATGAAAAACTGTTTTTT. Amino acid sequence: CASSFIGGNTNEKLFF.

The genes are TRBV6-5 and TRBJ2-7; 14 nucleotides align to TRBD2. The germline gives CDR1 MNHEY, CDR2 SVGAGI. Unmatched junction bases numbered 7, after V lost 4 bases and J lost 5 bases. The CDR3 runs 16 residues. CDR3 in amino acids: CASSSQTSGGAHEQYF. The CDR3 bases are TGTGCCAGCAGTTCACAGACTAGCGGGGGGGCCCACGAGCAGTACTTC.

CDR3 bases: TGCAGCGTTGGGAGACCCCGCGCCGAGCAGTACTTC. Amino acid sequence: CSVGRPRAEQYF. This rearrangement joins TRBV29-1 to TRBJ2-7; D uncertain. Trimming left V 4 bases short and J 6 bases short, with 13 bases between. CDR1 and CDR2 (germline): SQVTM, ANQGSEA. This CDR3 is 12 amino acids long.

The rearrangement joins TRBV28 to TRBJ2-7, with D perhaps TRBD2 (5 bases). V lost 6 bases and J 0 bases, leaving 12 bases between the germline ends. The germline gives CDR1 MDHEN, CDR2 SYDVKM. This CDR3 has 14 amino acids. The CDR3 DNA follows: TGTGCCAGCAGGAGACTGGGGAGCTCCTACGAGCAGTACTTC. It is translated as CASRRLGSSYEQYF.

The chain recombines TRBV4-2 with TRBJ2-5; no clear D gene. Germline CDR1 LGHNA, CDR2 YNFKEQ. This CDR3 is 15 amino acids long. V was shortened by 0 bases and J by 1 base, with 9 bases between the two germline ends. The CDR3 DNA reads as TGTGCCAGCAGCCAAGATCTAGTAGCCCAAGAGACCCAGTACTTC. Translated, it gives CASSQDLVAQETQYF.

This clone is a singleton in its sample. This rearrangement joins TRBV2 to TRBJ2-1; 7 bases line up with TRBD2. The V segment lost 2 bases and the J segment 2 bases; nucleotides outside the gene matches: 6. Germline values: CDR1 SNHLY, CDR2 FYNNEI. The CDR3 covers 16 residues. The CDR3 nucleotides read TGTGCCAGCAGTGAACTTGGCGGGGGAACCTACAATGAGCAGTTCTTC. Its translation: CASSELGGGTYNEQFF.

This clone was observed a handful of times. This chain links TRBV13 with TRBJ2-7; D is ambiguous. The germline CDR1 and CDR2 sequences are PRHDT and FYEKMQ (reference sequence). V was shortened by 2 bases and J by 2 bases, with 7 bases between the two germline ends. The CDR3 loop spans 13 amino acids. CDR3 in DNA: TGTGCCAGCAGCTTACAATTTACCTACGAGCAGTACTTC. As protein: CASSLQFTYEQYF.

The chain links TRBV6-5 to TRBJ1-5; D not certain. Per the germline V gene, CDR1 is MNHEY and CDR2 is SVGAGI. Trimming removed 8 bases at V and 2 bases at J, with 16 bases between. The CDR3 spans 15 residues. CDR3 sequence: CASLIFVGGNQPQHF. The CDR3, as DNA: TGTGCCAGCCTTATCTTTGTGGGCGGCAATCAGCCCCAGCATTTT.

V is TRBV5-1 and J is TRBJ1-5, with no clear D. V lost 4 bases, J lost 7 bases, and 12 bases lay in between. The CDR3 sequence is 13 residues long. The V gene's germline CDR1 is SGHRS and CDR2 YFSETQ. CDR3 residues: CASSEGPGQPQHF. The CDR3 nucleotides are TGCGCCAGCAGCGAGGGCCCCGGGCAGCCCCAGCATTTT.

This clone was seen a single time. The chain joins TRBV5-1 to TRBJ2-3; 8 nucleotides match TRBD1. The CDR3 covers 14 residues. CDR1 and CDR2 from the germline V gene are SGHRS and YFSETQ. V dropped 0 bases and J dropped 6; count of bases not matched to a gene: 3. The DNA for the CDR3 is TGCGCCAGCAGCTTGGGACAGGGGAAGGATACGCAGTATTTT. Its translation is CASSLGQGKDTQYF.

This clone was observed a handful of times. The chain uses TRBV3-1 (or the pseudogene TRBV3-2) and TRBJ2-2; D may be TRBD1 (5 bases). Trimming removed 2 bases at V and 8 bases at J, with 9 bases between. Per germline, CDR1 LGHDT and CDR2 YNNKEL (reference sequence). CDR3 size: 13 residues. CDR3 DNA: TGTGCCAGCAGCCAAAGTCGACAGGGGGAGCTGTTTTTT. Translation: CASSQSRQGELFF.

This chain joins TRBV11-3 and TRBJ2-2, with 12 nucleotides matching TRBD2. The CDR3 sequence is 15 residues long. Germline trimming cut 2 bases from V and 8 bases from J; bases unmatched to any gene: 3. CDR1 is SGHNT, CDR2 YENEEA, per germline. The DNA for the CDR3 is TGTGCCAGCAGCTTATCAGGACTAGCGGGAGGGGAGCTGTTTTTT. This sequence encodes CASSLSGLAGGELFF.

V usage is TRBV19 and J usage is TRBJ2-7, with TRBD1 matching 9 bases. The CDR3 sequence is 15 residues long. Germline trimming cut 4 bases from V and 4 bases from J; bases unmatched to any gene: 8. Per germline, CDR1 LNHDA and CDR2 SQIVND (reference sequence). CDR3 bases: TGTGCCAGTAGTAGACCGGGACAGGGTAGGTACGAGCAGTACTTC. Its protein is CASSRPGQGRYEQYF.

The chain recombines TRBV14 with TRBJ1-2; D unclear. V was pared by 10 bases and J by 5 bases, with 14 bases between. CDR1 is SGHDN, CDR2 FVKESK, per germline. This CDR3 region has 12 residues. The CDR3 sequence is CAINDQWYGYTF. DNA for the CDR3: TGTGCCATCAACGACCAATGGTATGGCTACACCTTC.